What follows are 15 T cell receptor beta chains derived from one specimen sequenced in a study of blood T cell repertoires in COVID-19. Sequencing was performed with immunoSEQ multiplex PCR; in TCRdb, only in-frame clones are kept and a portion is missing. This sample has some 100,000 clones, with more than 75% found just once. The sample consisted of peripheral blood. These receptors all come from a man in his fifties or sixties with active or convalescent COVID-19.

This rearrangement joins TRBV4-1 to TRBJ1-2; tentative D call: TRBD1 (5 bases). Germline lookup yields CDR1 MGHRA and CDR2 YSYEKL. Trimming shortened V by 0 bases and J by 2 bases, and 10 bases separated the two germline ends. The CDR3 totals 15 residues. The CDR3 region has the DNA TGCGCCAGCAGCCAAGAAGGACACTTGAACTATGGCTACACCTTC. Its protein product is CASSQEGHLNYGYTF.

Worth noting for this clone: Other nucleotide sequences in the sample specify the same CDR3. V usage is TRBV2 and J usage is TRBJ2-3, with a weak D call TRBD1 (5 bases). The V gene's germline CDR1 is SNHLY and CDR2 FYNNEI. V lost 2 bases to trimming and J lost 0 bases, with 9 bases between them. The CDR3 sequence is 15 residues long. CDR3 amino acids: CASSENPGSTDTQYF. The CDR3 DNA is TGTGCCAGCAGTGAAAATCCAGGGAGCACAGATACGCAGTATTTT.

V usage is TRBV27 and J usage is TRBJ1-5; the match to TRBD1 covers 7 bases. V shed 5 bases and J 7 bases; nucleotides not matched to a gene: 8. There are 14 residues in the CDR3. Germline V lookup: CDR1 MNHEY, CDR2 SMNVEV (reference sequence). CDR3 DNA sequence: TGTGCCAGCAGTCCACAGGGGTCAGGGCAGCCCCAGCATTTT. It is translated as CASSPQGSGQPQHF.

V is TRBV6-5 and J is TRBJ1-2; TRBD1 aligns across 7 bases. Germline loops: CDR1 MNHEY, CDR2 SVGAGI. The CDR3 is 14 amino acids. The junction had 7 bases not matched to a gene; V was cut back by 5 bases and J by 4 bases. The chain's CDR3 is CASSPDRAGYGYTF. Here the CDR3 DNA reads TGTGCCAGCAGTCCCGACAGGGCGGGCTATGGCTACACCTTC.

The V call is TRBV6-5, the J call TRBJ1-1; 9 nucleotides line up with TRBD1. Trimming cost V 10 bases and J 5 bases; bases outside gene matches: 8. Germline V gene data show CDR1 as MNHEY and CDR2 as SVGAGI. The length of the CDR3 is 13 residues. CDR3 amino acids: CAILQGARTEAFF. CDR3 DNA sequence: TGTGCCATTTTACAGGGGGCAAGGACTGAAGCTTTCTTT.

V gene TRBV15 combines with J gene TRBJ2-1; 8 bases line up with TRBD1. The germline V gene encodes CDR1 LNHNV and CDR2 YYDKDF (reference sequence). V shed 1 base, J shed 7 bases, and the junction held 6 bases outside the gene matches. CDR3 size: 15 residues. CDR3 DNA: TGTGCCACCAGCAGAGTAAACAGGGGGATGAATGAGCAGTTCTTC. This codes for CATSRVNRGMNEQFF.

This clone showed up just once. This sequence joins TRBV18 and TRBJ1-1, with a possible D match to TRBD1 (6 bases). The CDR3 has 15 residues. Trimming removed 3 bases from V and 2 bases from J, with 13 bases in between. Germline values: CDR1 KGHSH, CDR2 LQKENI. The CDR3 coding sequence is TGTGCCAGCTCACCGCCACAGGGCCCCAACACTGAAGCTTTCTTT. This sequence encodes CASSPPQGPNTEAFF.

The rearrangement links TRBV9 to TRBJ2-3, with D perhaps matching TRBD2 (5 bases). CDR1 SGDLS and CDR2 YYNGEE come from the germline V gene. Trimming took off 3 bases at V and 8 bases at J, with 10 bases between the two ends. The CDR3 spans 12 residues. The DNA of the CDR3 is TGTGCCAGCAGCGGACTCGCGGGTACGCAGTATTTT. Amino acid sequence: CASSGLAGTQYF.

V and J are TRBV4-2 and TRBJ1-5; possibly TRBD1 for D (6 bases). This CDR3 comprises 14 residues. CDR1 and CDR2 (germline): LGHNA, YNFKEQ. The V end lost 2 bases, the J end lost 9 bases, and 14 bases lay between the germline ends. In DNA form, the CDR3 reads TGTGCCAGCAGCCAAACAGGGCCCGCTACGCCCCAGCATTTT. Translation: CASSQTGPATPQHF.

V and J are TRBV14 and TRBJ1-2, with a tentative D call TRBD1 (6 bases). The CDR3 length is 15 residues. Trimming removed 2 bases from V and 4 bases from J, with 14 bases in between. Germline loops: CDR1 SGHDN, CDR2 FVKESK. Here the CDR3 DNA reads TGTGCCAGCAGCCAACGGGCAGGGGATAGCTATGGCTACACCTTC. Residues: CASSQRAGDSYGYTF.

The chain is built from TRBV6-1 and TRBJ1-5; 10 nucleotides match TRBD1. CDR1 and CDR2 from the germline V gene are MNHNS and SASEGT. The CDR3 covers 18 residues. V lost 4 bases, J lost 1 base, and 10 bases stayed unmatched. The CDR3 protein is CASSGQGARLYSNQPQHF. In nucleotides, the CDR3 is TGTGCCAGCAGTGGACAGGGGGCTCGACTTTACAGCAATCAGCCCCAGCATTTT.

The V call is TRBV11-3, the J call TRBJ2-3; D remains unclear. Germline CDR1 is SGHNT and CDR2 is YENEEA. The CDR3 contains 15 residues. Trimming removed 0 bases at V and 0 bases at J, with 7 bases between. CDR3 DNA sequence: TGTGCCAGCAGCTTAGAATTAGCTAGCACAGATACGCAGTATTTT. Its protein product is CASSLELASTDTQYF.

The chain has TRBV5-1 and TRBJ2-6, with D possibly TRBD1 on 6 matching bases. The CDR3 has 15 amino acids. Germline-derived CDR1 and CDR2 are SGHRS and YFSETQ. V lost 0 bases, J lost 4 bases, and 8 bases lay in between. The DNA for the CDR3 is TGCGCCAGCAGCTTGGCAGGGGCGGGGGCCAACGTCCTGACTTTC. It translates to CASSLAGAGANVLTF.

The chain links TRBV6-5 to TRBJ2-1, with D possibly TRBD2 on 7 matching bases. Trimming took 4 bases from V and 8 from J, leaving 21 bases between them. CDR1 and CDR2 (germline): MNHEY, SVGAGI. There are 16 residues in the CDR3. For the CDR3, the DNA is TGTGCCAGCAGTTCCAACCCTAGGGGGGGGCCCGATGAGCAGTTCTTC. Amino acids: CASSSNPRGGPDEQFF.

The CDR3 sequence: CAWGGGRSYNEQFF. Written as DNA, the CDR3 is TGTGCCTGGGGCGGGGGGCGCTCCTACAATGAGCAGTTCTTC. The chain recombines TRBV30 with TRBJ2-1; 8 nucleotides agree with TRBD2. Trimming removed 5 bases from V and 0 bases from J; junction bases left unmatched: 3. Per the germline V gene, CDR1 is GTSNPN and CDR2 is SVGIG (reference sequence). The CDR3 runs to 14 residues.